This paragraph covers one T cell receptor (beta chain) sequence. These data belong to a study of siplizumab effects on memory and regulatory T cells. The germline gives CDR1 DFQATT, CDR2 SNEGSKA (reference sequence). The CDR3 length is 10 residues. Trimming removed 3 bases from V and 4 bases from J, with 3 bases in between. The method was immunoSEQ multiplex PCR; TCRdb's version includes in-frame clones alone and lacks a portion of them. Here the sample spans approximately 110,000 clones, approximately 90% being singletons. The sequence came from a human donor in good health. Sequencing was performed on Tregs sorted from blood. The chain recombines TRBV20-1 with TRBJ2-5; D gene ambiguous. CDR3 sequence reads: CSASLETQYF. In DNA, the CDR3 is TGCAGTGCTAGTCTAGAGACCCAGTACTTC.